What follows describes a single T cell receptor (beta chain). This record belongs to a study of blood T cell repertoires in COVID-19. About the study: The United States, Italy and Spain supplied acute and convalescent COVID-19 samples. Sources were T cells, B-cell-depleted T cells, or PBMCs; the material itself was cDNA or gDNA.

Study processing details: The assay estimated nucleated cells by amplifying reference gene primers. Sequenced by immunoSEQ multiplex PCR; TCRdb stores in-frame clones only, minus some. V and J calls and clone size are given by that table; D and trimming were obtained from the DNA. The table shows under 500,000 clones, with approximately 90% occurring only once. The CDR3 is 13 amino acids. V lost 2 bases and J 7 bases, leaving 6 bases between the germline ends. Germline CDR1 MRHNA, CDR2 SNTAGT. Sequencing was performed on peripheral blood. This TCR derives from a woman in her 30s with acute or convalescent COVID-19. V is TRBV6-4 and J is TRBJ1-6; D remains unclear. This CDR3 is CASSDGWNSPLHF. CDR3 nucleotide sequence: TGTGCCAGCAGTGACGGCTGGAATTCACCCCTCCACTTT.